This T cell receptor beta chain was recorded in a study of T cell changes during pregnancy in multiple sclerosis. This CDR3 has 14 residues. Germline V gene lookup returns CDR1 MGHRA and CDR2 YSYEKL. The V end lost 0 bases, the J end lost 4 bases, and 7 bases lay between the germline ends. Data came from immunoSEQ multiplex PCR; TCRdb stores just in-frame clones and leaves some out. This sample has 35,000 to 40,000 clones, with roughly nine tenths found just once. The V call is TRBV4-1, the J call TRBJ2-1; no clear D gene. This sequence originates from a female donor with multiple sclerosis, enrolled in a pregnancy study. Source: CD8+ T cells from peripheral blood mononuclear cells, taken in the third trimester of pregnancy. CDR3 protein: CASSQEAPYNEQFF. DNA for the CDR3: TGCGCCAGCAGCCAAGAAGCGCCTTACAATGAGCAGTTCTTC.